A selection of T cell receptor beta chains follows, all from one sample in a study of molecular identifiers for immune sequencing clone quantification. TCRdb re-called the PCR reads through MiXCR, storing one row per CDR3 protein. Of 85,000 to 90,000 distinct CDR3 sequences in the sample, roughly 25% were seen once. Sequences were obtained from naive CD8+ T cells from blood, with Jurkat cell RNA spiked in. The source of these receptors is a human donor in good health. Some libraries in this study had Jurkat cell RNA spiked in. Both conserved end residues are part of each CDR3. A D gene is named only where the DNA matches it firmly. The size field is filled for only some rows; it gives once, few, many or a size class.

>many|-|TRBV2|TRBJ2-1
CASRGYSGRGNEQFF
TGTGCCAGCAGGGGGTATTCGGGAAGGGGCAATGAGCAGTTCTTC
>-|TRBD1|TRBV2|TRBJ1-5
CASREGTENSNQPQHF
TGTGCCAGCAGGGAAGGGACAGAGAATAGCAATCAGCCCCAGCATTTT
>-|-|TRBV5-6|TRBJ2-7
CASSPPTVTYEQCF
TGTGCCAGCAGCCCTCCGACAGTAACTTACGAGCAGTGCTTC
>few|-|TRBV5-1|TRBJ1-1
CASSSRGSDTEAFF
TGCGCCAGCAGCTCCAGGGGCTCAGACACTGAAGCTTTCTTT
>-|-|TRBV7-9|TRBJ1-4
CASSEGGRKLFF
TGTGCCAGCTCTGAAGGGGGAAGAAAACTGTTTTTT
>few|TRBD1|TRBV27|TRBJ2-7
CASSSGTGRIYEQYF
TGTGCCAGCAGTTCCGGGACAGGGAGGATTTACGAGCAGTACTTC
>-|-|TRBV11-2|TRBJ2-6
CASSVPGDQTGANVLTF
TGTGCCAGCAGCGTCCCGGGCGACCAGACTGGGGCCAACGTCCTGACTTTC
>-|-|TRBV9|TRBJ2-3
CASSSSGSAASTDTQYF
TGTGCCAGCAGCTCCAGTGGGAGCGCTGCTAGCACAGATACGCAGTATTTT
>many|-|TRBV15|TRBJ2-3
CATSKGKDTQYF
TGTGCCACCAGCAAAGGGAAAGATACGCAGTATTTT
>few|TRBD1|TRBV13|TRBJ2-4
CASSSTGTEAKNIQYF
TGTGCCAGCAGCTCCACCGGGACAGAAGCCAAAAACATTCAGTACTTC
>-|-|TRBV28|TRBJ2-1
CASSPGGADNEQFF
TGTGCCAGCTCACCTGGGGGGGCCGACAATGAGCAGTTCTTC
>few|-|TRBV2|TRBJ1-3
CASSEVKYTSGNTIYF
TGTGCCAGCAGTGAAGTTAAGTACACCTCTGGAAACACCATATATTTT
>many|TRBD1|TRBV19|TRBJ1-1
CASNQNRGTEAFF
TGTGCCAGTAACCAGAACAGGGGAACTGAAGCTTTCTTT
>-|TRBD1|TRBV6-2/TRBV6-3|TRBJ2-7
CASQGAEQYF
TGTGCCAGCCAGGGGGCCGAGCAGTACTTC
>-|TRBD1|TRBV30|TRBJ1-1
CAWGADRGVTEAFF
TGTGCCTGGGGGGCTGACAGGGGGGTGACTGAAGCTTTCTTT
>many|-|TRBV12-3/TRBV12-4|TRBJ2-2
CASSSVNTGELFF
TGTGCCAGCAGTTCGGTGAACACCGGGGAGCTGTTTTTT
>many|-|TRBV7-9|TRBJ2-2
CASSLATNTGELFF
TGTGCCAGCAGCTTAGCGACGAACACCGGGGAGCTGTTTTTT
>-|TRBD2|TRBV20-1|TRBJ2-4
CSANRAGGPKNIQYF
TGCAGTGCTAACAGGGCGGGAGGTCCCAAAAACATTCAGTACTTC
>many|-|TRBV29-1|TRBJ2-3
CSARGMGREGDTQYF
TGCAGCGCCCGGGGAATGGGCAGGGAAGGGGATACGCAGTATTTT
>few|-|TRBV5-8|TRBJ2-5
CASSLEGGETQYF
TGTGCCAGCAGCTTGGAAGGGGGTGAGACCCAGTACTTC
>many|TRBD1|TRBV29-1|TRBJ2-7
CSVVWTGGYEQYF
TGCAGCGTTGTGTGGACAGGGGGATACGAGCAGTACTTC
>many|-|TRBV3-1|TRBJ2-2
CASSVNTGELFF
TGTGCCAGCAGCGTTAACACCGGGGAGCTGTTTTTT
>many|-|TRBV15|TRBJ2-5
CATSRYRTEETQYF
TGTGCCACCAGCAGATATAGGACGGAAGAGACCCAGTACTTC
>few|-|TRBV6-2/TRBV6-3|TRBJ2-7
CASSWLRAYEQYF
TGTGCCAGCAGTTGGTTGAGGGCCTACGAGCAGTACTTC
>-|-|TRBV4-1|TRBJ2-1
CASTTTVQSAPNEQFF
TGCGCCAGCACCACGACGGTACAGTCGGCCCCCAATGAGCAGTTCTTC
>-|TRBD2|TRBV27|TRBJ2-7
CASSDLAGGYEQYF
TGTGCCAGCAGTGACCTAGCGGGAGGCTACGAGCAGTACTTC
>many|-|TRBV9|TRBJ2-7
CASSPPVSYEQYF
TGTGCCAGCAGCCCCCCCGTGAGCTACGAGCAGTACTTC
>-|-|TRBV20-1|TRBJ2-7
CSAAGTAAYEQHF
TGCAGTGCCGCGGGGACTGCCGCCTACGAGCAGCACTTC
>-|TRBD2|TRBV7-2|TRBJ2-7
CASSSGLAGGPGDYEQYF
TGTGCCAGCAGCTCGGGACTAGCGGGAGGGCCGGGGGATTACGAGCAGTACTTC
>-|TRBD2|TRBV11-2|TRBJ2-1
CASSRILGGGVTYNEQFF
TGTGCCAGCAGCCGAATCTTGGGGGGAGGGGTAACCTACAATGAGCAGTTCTTC
>many|-|TRBV7-9|TRBJ2-7
CASSRGITYEQYF
TGTGCCAGCAGCCGGGGAATAACCTACGAGCAGTACTTC
>-|-|TRBV5-4|TRBJ1-2
CASSEGRLTLYGYTF
TGTGCCAGCAGCGAGGGACGGCTAACACTCTATGGCTACACCTTC
>-|TRBD1|TRBV20-1|TRBJ1-1
CSARAGTGDRTRNTETFF
TGCAGTGCTAGAGCGGGGACAGGGGACCGTACAAGGAACACTGAAACTTTCTTT
>few|TRBD2|TRBV2|TRBJ2-7
CASSFSGGRYEQYF
TGTGCCAGCAGTTTTAGCGGGGGGCGGTACGAGCAGTACTTC
>once|-|TRBV12-3/TRBV12-4|TRBJ2-3
CASSLWEDTQYF
TGTGCCAGCAGTTTATGGGAGGATACGCAGTATTTT
>-|-|TRBV29-1|TRBJ2-1
CSTLRAEQFF
TGCAGCACCCTTCGGGCTGAGCAGTTCTTC
>many|TRBD2|TRBV7-6|TRBJ2-5
CASSSGTSGMQETQYF
TGTGCCAGCAGCTCCGGGACTAGCGGGATGCAAGAGACCCAGTACTTC
>-|-|TRBV29-1|TRBJ2-2
CSCAVGNTGELFF
TGCAGCTGCGCGGTGGGAAACACCGGGGAGCTGTTTTTT
>-|-|TRBV27|TRBJ2-1
CASSLDLQGFPYNEQFF
TGTGCCAGCAGTTTAGACCTACAGGGCTTCCCCTACAATGAGCAGTTCTTC
>many|-|TRBV29-1|TRBJ1-2
CSVRPGEGANYGYTF
TGCAGCGTTCGGCCAGGGGAAGGAGCTAACTATGGCTACACCTTC
>-|-|TRBV12-3/TRBV12-4|TRBJ2-3
CASSPPTLPPTDTQDF
TGTGCCAGCAGTCCCCCGACCCTGCCCCCCACAGATACGCAGGATTTT
>-|TRBD1|TRBV2|TRBJ2-4
CASYRQIRQGENIQYF
TGTGCCAGCTACCGACAGATCAGACAGGGGGAAAACATTCAGTACTTC
>few|TRBD2|TRBV27|TRBJ2-3
CASSLDPPRLAGSTDTQYF
TGTGCCAGCAGTTTAGATCCCCCCCGACTAGCGGGATCCACAGATACGCAGTATTTT